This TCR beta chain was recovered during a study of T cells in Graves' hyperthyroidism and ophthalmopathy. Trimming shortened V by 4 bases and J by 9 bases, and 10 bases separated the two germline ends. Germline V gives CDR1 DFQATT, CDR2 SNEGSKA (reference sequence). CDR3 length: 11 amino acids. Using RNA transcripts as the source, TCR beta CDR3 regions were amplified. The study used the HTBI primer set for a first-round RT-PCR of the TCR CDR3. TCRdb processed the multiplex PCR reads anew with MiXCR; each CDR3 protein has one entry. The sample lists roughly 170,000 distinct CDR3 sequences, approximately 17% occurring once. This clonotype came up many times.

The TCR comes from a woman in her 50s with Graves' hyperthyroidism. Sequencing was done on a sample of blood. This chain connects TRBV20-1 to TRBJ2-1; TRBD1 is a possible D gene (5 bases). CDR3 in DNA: TGCAGTGCTACAGGAAGGGGTGAGCAGTTCTTC. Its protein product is CSATGRGEQFF.